These T cell receptor beta chains were read from a single sample in a study of long-term antiretroviral therapy in people with HIV. Profiling relied on immunoSEQ multiplex PCR, and the TCRdb table lists in-frame clones only, not all of them. The sample contains about 25,000 clones, 65% to 85% of which appear only once. Sequenced here: unsorted PBMCs, sampled 3 years after starting antiretroviral therapy. All receptors come from a man aged 18 to 29 with HIV. CDR3s include the opening cysteine and the closing phenylalanine or tryptophan. A D gene is named only where the DNA matches it firmly. The listing skips clone size in some rows; elsewhere it reads once, few, many or a size class.

J gene	D gene	V gene	clone size	CDR3 DNA	CDR3 protein
TRBJ1-1	-	TRBV5-5	-	TGTGCCAGCAGCTTGGACCAGTCAGCTTTGGGCACTGAAGCTTTCTTT	CASSLDQSALGTEAFF
TRBJ2-2	-	TRBV4-2	-	TGTGCCAGCAGCCAAGATCTTGGAACTACTTACACCGGGGAGCTGTTTTTT	CASSQDLGTTYTGELFF
TRBJ1-6	-	TRBV10-3	-	TGTGCCATCAGTGAGTTTTGGACTGGGGGCCTCAGGGCACCCCTCCACTTT	CAISEFWTGGLRAPLHF
TRBJ2-6	-	TRBV7-8	-	TGTGCCAGCAATAAATTAGGCGCCGGGGCCAACGTCCTGACTTTC	CASNKLGAGANVLTF
TRBJ1-2	-	TRBV6-5	once	TGTGCCAGCAGTAATCGGGGCTATGGCTACACCTTC	CASSNRGYGYTF
TRBJ1-2	-	TRBV25-1	-	TGTGCCAGCAGTGAGGCGGGGTACAGCCCCTATGGCTACACCTTC	CASSEAGYSPYGYTF
TRBJ2-7	TRBD1	TRBV9	once	TGTGCCAGCAGCGTAGGGGGACAGGGGGACAGGAACGAGCAGTACTTC	CASSVGGQGDRNEQYF
TRBJ1-1	-	TRBV13	-	TGTGCCAGCAGCGCAGAATACACTGAAGCTTTCTTT	CASSAEYTEAFF
TRBJ2-3	TRBD2	TRBV11-2	-	TGTGCCAGCAGCTATTTAGCGGGGAATACAGATACGCAGTATTTT	CASSYLAGNTDTQYF
TRBJ1-1	-	TRBV11-3	-	TGTGCCAGCAGCCGAAGGGGCGACACTGAAGCTTTCTTT	CASSRRGDTEAFF
TRBJ2-7	-	TRBV21-1	few	TGTGCCAGCAGCAAAGTACAGCAGGGCTACAGCGAGCAGTACTTC	CASSKVQQGYSEQYF
TRBJ1-5	-	TRBV7-3	-	TGTGCCAGCAGCCTGGACAGTTATAGCAATCAGCCCCAGCATTTT	CASSLDSYSNQPQHF
TRBJ2-1	TRBD1	TRBV25-1	-	TGTGCCAGCGAACTCCGGGAGGGGGACAGGGGGAGGTATGAGCAGTTCTTC	CASELREGDRGRYEQFF
TRBJ1-3	-	TRBV18	-	TGTGCCAGCTCACCACCGATACTGCTAGGTGGTTATGGAAACACCATATATTTT	CASSPPILLGGYGNTIYF
TRBJ2-4	TRBD1	TRBV6-5	-	TGTGCCAGCAGTTATAACAGGGGGCTGGTGAACATTCAGTACTTC	CASSYNRGLVNIQYF
TRBJ1-6	TRBD1	TRBV27	few	TGTGCCAGCAGTGACAGGGGGCTGTATTCACCCCTCCACTTT	CASSDRGLYSPLHF
TRBJ2-2	-	TRBV28	few	TGTGCCAGCAGCCCCCGGGGGACCGGGGAGCTGTTTTTT	CASSPRGTGELFF
TRBJ1-5	-	TRBV7-8	-	TGTGCCAGCAGCTTAGAGGCCGGATTTTATAGCAATCAGCCCCAGCATTTT	CASSLEAGFYSNQPQHF
TRBJ1-6	TRBD1	TRBV9	-	TGTGCCAGCAGCCTTGGGGACAGTCTCGCACCCCTCCACTTT	CASSLGDSLAPLHF
TRBJ2-1	TRBD2	TRBV12-5	-	TGTGCTAGTGGACCGGGGGGGTCGGACAATGAGCAGTTCTTC	CASGPGGSDNEQFF
TRBJ2-5	TRBD1	TRBV5-4	-	TGTGCCAGCAGCACCGGGACAGCCCAAGAGACCCAGTACTTC	CASSTGTAQETQYF
TRBJ2-5	-	TRBV28	-	TGTGCCAGCAGTTTGCGGGGGCCGTACCAAGAGACCCAGTACTTC	CASSLRGPYQETQYF
TRBJ1-1	TRBD1	TRBV7-2	-	TGTGCCAGCAGCTTGACAGGGTGGGGCACTGAAGCTTTCTTT	CASSLTGWGTEAFF
TRBJ1-6	TRBD1	TRBV5-5	-	TGTGCCAGCAGCTTGGGACAGGGGTATAATTCACCCCTCCACTTT	CASSLGQGYNSPLHF
TRBJ1-1	-	TRBV6-1	-	TGTGCCAGCAGTGCTGTCGGGGATCATGAGACTGAAGCTTTCTTT	CASSAVGDHETEAFF
TRBJ2-1	TRBD1	TRBV7-9	-	TGTGCCAGCAGCAATACCGGGACAGCGTACAATGAGCAGTTCTTC	CASSNTGTAYNEQFF
TRBJ2-3	TRBD2	TRBV27	-	TGTGCCAGCACATTAGCGGGGGGGCCGGGTACGCAGTATTTT	CASTLAGGPGTQYF
TRBJ2-1	TRBD2	TRBV6-5	-	TGTGCCAGCAGTCGCGGGGGGGCCCTTTACAATGAGCAGTTCTTC	CASSRGGALYNEQFF
TRBJ1-2	-	TRBV7-8	once	TGTGCCAGCAGCTTAGCCCAGGCCGTGGGCTACACCTTC	CASSLAQAVGYTF
TRBJ1-2	-	TRBV10-3	once	TGTGCCATCAGTCTAGACACCATATATGGCTACACCTTC	CAISLDTIYGYTF
TRBJ1-1	-	TRBV11-2	-	TGTGCCAGCACCACGGGTTGGCAGGGGAGGGCTGAAGCTTTCTTT	CASTTGWQGRAEAFF
TRBJ1-1	TRBD1	TRBV28	-	TGTGCCAGCAGTCCCGGGACAGGCACTGAAGCTTTCTTT	CASSPGTGTEAFF
TRBJ1-1	-	TRBV5-1	-	TGCGCCAGCAGCTTAGACAACCTGAACACTGAAGCTTTCTTT	CASSLDNLNTEAFF
TRBJ2-6	-	TRBV28	once	TGTGCCAGCAGTTTCAGAGGGGTTAAGCCTGGGGCCAACGTCCTGACTTTC	CASSFRGVKPGANVLTF
TRBJ1-1	-	TRBV4-1	-	TGCGCCAGCAGCCAAGGGCAGAACACTGAAGCTTTCTTT	CASSQGQNTEAFF
TRBJ2-6	-	TRBV6-6	-	TGTGCCAGCAGATACACTGGCTCTGGGGCCAACGTCCTGACTTTC	CASRYTGSGANVLTF
TRBJ1-2	-	TRBV5-4	-	TGTGCCAGCAGCTTGGTTGGTCCGGGCCATGGCTACACCTTC	CASSLVGPGHGYTF
TRBJ2-2	-	TRBV7-9	few	TGTGCCAGCAGCCCATCACCACCCCGGGTGCAAGTACTCACCGGGGAGCTGTTTTTT	CASSPSPPRVQVLTGELFF
TRBJ1-6	TRBD1	TRBV7-6	-	TGTGCCAGCAGCTCCCGGACAGGAGGATCACCCCTCCACTTT	CASSSRTGGSPLHF
TRBJ1-4	-	TRBV27	-	TGTGCCAGCAGTTTATTCGGGACTCCCCGGGGAGTAACTAATGAAAAACTGTTTTTT	CASSLFGTPRGVTNEKLFF
TRBJ1-2	-	TRBV5-1	few	TGCGCCAGCAGCTTGGCCGGCCTCCAACTCTATGGCTACACCTTC	CASSLAGLQLYGYTF
TRBJ1-5	-	TRBV28	-	TGTGCCAGCAGGGAGACAGCCGCAATCATGCCCCAGCATTTT	CASRETAAIMPQHF
TRBJ1-4	-	TRBV15	-	TGTGCCACCAGCAGAGATAATGAAAAACTGTTTTTT	CATSRDNEKLFF
TRBJ2-5	-	TRBV2	-	TGTGCCAGCAGTCCTGTGGACAGAACAAAAGAGACCCAGTACTTC	CASSPVDRTKETQYF
TRBJ1-6	-	TRBV6-6	few	TGTGCCAGCACTTTGCGCATCTATAATTCACCCCTCCACTTT	CASTLRIYNSPLHF
TRBJ1-6	-	TRBV28	-	TGTGCCAGCAGTTTAAGCGGGACCTTTACAGGGAGTAATTCACCCCTCCACTTT	CASSLSGTFTGSNSPLHF
TRBJ1-5	-	TRBV18	few	TGTGCCAGCTCAACAACTGATACTCAGCCCCAGCATTTT	CASSTTDTQPQHF